One sample yielded the 5 T cell receptor beta chains listed below, sequenced in a study of blood T cells in healthy people across ages. A J-beta primer mix and a sample-barcoded 5' primer were used in a second PCR of about 6 to 12 cycles. TCRdb processed the 5' RACE reads anew with MiXCR; each CDR3 protein has one entry. The table includes hundreds of thousands of distinct CDR3 sequences, less than 30% detected once. The sequenced sample was blood. The receptors were sampled from a woman in her sixties or seventies in good health.

In this sample, this clonotype turned up a few times. The chain is built from TRBV28 and TRBJ1-4; weak D call: TRBD1 (6 bases). The CDR3 consists of 15 residues. Between the trimmed V and J ends, which lost 2 bases and 5 bases, there was a span of 12 bases. Per germline, CDR1 MDHEN and CDR2 SYDVKM. The CDR3 reads CASSLLTGANEKLFF. The CDR3 DNA is TGTGCCAGCAGTTTACTGACAGGAGCAAATGAAAAACTGTTTTTT.

A few counts support this clonotype. CDR3 in DNA: TGTGCCACCGGAGACGAACGCACAGATACGCAGTATTTT. It is translated as CATGDERTDTQYF. V and J are TRBV6-5 and TRBJ2-3; the D is unclear. CDR3 length: 13 amino acids. With 10 bases removed from V and 1 base from J, the gap between germline ends came to 12 bases. Per the germline V gene, CDR1 is MNHEY and CDR2 is SVGAGI.

This clonotype was counted a few times. The chain uses TRBV11-2 and TRBJ2-1; D is unclear. The CDR3 is 16 residues long. Per germline, CDR1 SGHAT and CDR2 FQNNGV. V shed 5 bases and J shed 0 bases, with 14 bases lying between them. The CDR3 DNA sequence: TGTGCCAGCAGCGATCGCTCGGCTAGCTCCTACAATGAGCAGTTCTTC. The encoded protein is CASSDRSASSYNEQFF.

The rearrangement links TRBV5-1 to TRBJ2-3; the D is unclear. Trimming removed 2 bases at V and 3 bases at J, with 4 bases between. Germline V gene sequence: CDR1 SGHRS, CDR2 YFSETQ. The CDR3 runs to 12 residues. The CDR3 reads CASSFETDTQYF. The CDR3 nucleotides are TGCGCCAGCAGCTTTGAGACAGATACGCAGTATTTT.

There are many counts of this clonotype. V is TRBV3-1 and J is TRBJ1-1; no definite D call. The germline gives CDR1 LGHDT, CDR2 YNNKEL (reference sequence). V lost 4 bases to trimming and J lost 0 bases, with 12 bases between them. The CDR3 runs to 15 residues. The CDR3, as DNA: TGTGCCAGCAGCCCTCGTGGGCAGGTGAACACTGAAGCTTTCTTT. This codes for CASSPRGQVNTEAFF.